This T cell receptor beta chain was recorded in a study of cytomegalovirus exposure and HLA in healthy donors. Losses at the gene ends were 1 base for V and 6 bases for J; bases not matched to a gene: 6. The CDR3 runs to 15 residues. Germline lookup yields CDR1 SGHDT and CDR2 YYEEEE. There were likely unrecorded immune exposures, though donors were nominally healthy when sampled. Turning to this clone: The antigen remains undetermined.

Study-wide results and caveats: There were a few CMV-associated chains whose specificity for CMV antigens was confirmed in vitro.

The primer mix had 60 Vbeta and 13 Jbeta primers. Assay used: immunoSEQ multiplex PCR; TCRdb lists only in-frame clones, some missing. The sample has hundreds of thousands of clones; about 83% are singletons. This rearrangement joins TRBV5-6 to TRBJ2-3; 9 nucleotides agree with TRBD2. Sequenced input: PBMCs. This clonotype was sampled from a girl aged 5 to 17 in good health and CMV-seronegative. The CDR3 DNA follows: TGTGCCAGCAGCTTGTTTGCGGGAGGGCCGGATACGCAGTATTTT. Translated, it gives CASSLFAGGPDTQYF.